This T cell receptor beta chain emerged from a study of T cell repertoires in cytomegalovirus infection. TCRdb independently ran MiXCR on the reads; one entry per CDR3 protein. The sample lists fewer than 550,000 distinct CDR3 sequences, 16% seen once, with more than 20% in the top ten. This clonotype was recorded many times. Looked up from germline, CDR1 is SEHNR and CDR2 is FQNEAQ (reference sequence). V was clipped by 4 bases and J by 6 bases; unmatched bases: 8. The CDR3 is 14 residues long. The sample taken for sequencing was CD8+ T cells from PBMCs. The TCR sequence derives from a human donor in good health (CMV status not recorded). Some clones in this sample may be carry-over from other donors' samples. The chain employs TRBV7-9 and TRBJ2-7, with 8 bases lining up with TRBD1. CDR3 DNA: TGTGCCAGCAGCTCTCCGACAGGGGTTTTCGAGCAGTACTTC. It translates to CASSSPTGVFEQYF. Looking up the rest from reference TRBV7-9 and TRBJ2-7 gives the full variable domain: DTGVSQNPRHKITKRGQNVTFRCDPISEHNRLYWYRQTLGQGPEFLTYFQNEAQLEKSRLLSDRFSAERPKGSFSTLEIQRTEQGDSAMYLCASSSPTGVFEQYFGPGTRLTVT.